This TCR beta chain was retrieved from a study of response to subunit inactivated influenza vaccine. TCRdb redid the calling of the RT-PCR reads with MiXCR, one entry per CDR3 protein. This sample carries some 570,000 distinct CDR3 sequences, 10% to 12% of them seen once, and the ten largest clones take 11%. Germline-derived CDR1 and CDR2 are SQVTM and ANQGSEA. Deletions cut 4 bases from V and 1 base from J, with 16 bases between. The CDR3 runs 15 residues. These same data were also listed under a study on T cells expressing NK-cell markers. That source adds: UMIs were included in TCR beta cDNA generated by 5'RACE template switching. Cells sorted as CD3+CD56+NKG2C+, CD3+CD56+NKG2C- and CD3+CD56-NKG2C+ T cells supplied the TCR beta repertoires. Among CD8+ T cells from about six donors, dominant NKG2C+ clonotypes accounted for roughly 1.0-7.0%. A few donors' CD3+CD56-NKG2C+ cells were dominated by the same clonotypes.

The clonotype comes from a man aged 50 or older who received an inactivated influenza vaccine. Sample: PBMCs from blood, taken on the day of vaccination. The V gene is TRBV29-1, the J gene TRBJ2-5; D is ambiguous. In nucleotides, the CDR3 is TGCAGCGTTGCTTTCCGAGGCGGTCGCCAAGAGACCCAGTACTTC. Protein: CSVAFRGGRQETQYF.